The source of this T cell receptor (beta chain) is a study of blood T cell repertoires in COVID-19. Overall study context: The cDNA or gDNA used as material had been derived from T cells, B-cell-depleted T cells, or PBMCs.

The repertoire was sequenced with immunoSEQ multiplex PCR; TCRdb's copy has only in-frame clones and lacks some. Here the sample spans fewer than 350,000 clones, around 90% being singletons. With 7 bases removed from V and 6 bases from J, the gap between germline ends came to 22 bases. Per the germline V gene, CDR1 is SQVTM and CDR2 is ANQGSEA. This CDR3 has 14 residues. The J gene is TRBJ2-7, the V gene TRBV29-1; possible D gene TRBD1, 6 bases. Sequenced input: PBMCs or T cells enriched from blood (not recorded which). This sequence was found in a woman aged 40-49 years with acute COVID-19. The CDR3 nucleotides read TGCAGCGCCACGAGGGACACCGCCCTCGGCGAGCAGTACTTC. Protein sequence: CSATRDTALGEQYF.